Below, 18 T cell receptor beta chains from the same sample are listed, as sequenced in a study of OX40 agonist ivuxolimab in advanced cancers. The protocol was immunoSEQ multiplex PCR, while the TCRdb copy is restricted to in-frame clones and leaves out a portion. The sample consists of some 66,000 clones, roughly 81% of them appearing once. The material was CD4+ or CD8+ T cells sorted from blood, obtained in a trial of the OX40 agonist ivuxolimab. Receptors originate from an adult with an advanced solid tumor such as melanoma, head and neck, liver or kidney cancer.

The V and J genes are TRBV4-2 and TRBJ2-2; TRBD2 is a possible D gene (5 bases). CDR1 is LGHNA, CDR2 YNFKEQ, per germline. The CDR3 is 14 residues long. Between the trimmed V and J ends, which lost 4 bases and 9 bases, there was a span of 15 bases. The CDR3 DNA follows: TGTGCCAGCAGCCCCCCCTGGAGCGGCAGGGAGCTGTTTTTT. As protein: CASSPPWSGRELFF.

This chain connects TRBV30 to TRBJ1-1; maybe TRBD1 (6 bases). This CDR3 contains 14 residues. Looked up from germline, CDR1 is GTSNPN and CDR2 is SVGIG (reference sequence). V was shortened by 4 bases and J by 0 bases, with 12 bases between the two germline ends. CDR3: CAWKVAGVNTEAFF. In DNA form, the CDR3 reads TGTGCCTGGAAGGTGGCAGGGGTGAACACTGAAGCTTTCTTT.

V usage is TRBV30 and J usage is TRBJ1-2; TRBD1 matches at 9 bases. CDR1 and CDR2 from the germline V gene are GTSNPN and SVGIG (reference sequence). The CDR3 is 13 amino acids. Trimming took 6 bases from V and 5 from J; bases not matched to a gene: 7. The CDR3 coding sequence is TGTGCCTGTACCACAGGGGGCGGATATGGCTACACCTTC. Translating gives CACTTGGGYGYTF.

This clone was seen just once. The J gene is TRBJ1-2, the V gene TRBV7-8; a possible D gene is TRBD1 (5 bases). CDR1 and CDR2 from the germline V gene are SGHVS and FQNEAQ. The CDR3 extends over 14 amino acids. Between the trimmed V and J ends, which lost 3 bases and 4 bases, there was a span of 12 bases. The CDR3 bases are TGTGCCAGCAGCTTCATTCAGGGTGGCTATGGCTACACCTTC. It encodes CASSFIQGGYGYTF.

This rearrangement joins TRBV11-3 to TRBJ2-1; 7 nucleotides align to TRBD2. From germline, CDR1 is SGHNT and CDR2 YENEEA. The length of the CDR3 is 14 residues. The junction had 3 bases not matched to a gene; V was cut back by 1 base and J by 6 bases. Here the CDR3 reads CASSLGGSINEQFF. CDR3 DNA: TGTGCCAGCAGCTTAGGCGGGAGTATCAATGAGCAGTTCTTC.

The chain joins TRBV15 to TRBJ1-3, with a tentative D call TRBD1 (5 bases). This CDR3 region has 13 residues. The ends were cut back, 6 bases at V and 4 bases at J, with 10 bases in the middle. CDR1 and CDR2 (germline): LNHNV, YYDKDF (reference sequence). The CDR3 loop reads CATSGGDGNTIYF. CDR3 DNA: TGTGCCACCAGTGGGGGGGACGGAAACACCATATATTTT.

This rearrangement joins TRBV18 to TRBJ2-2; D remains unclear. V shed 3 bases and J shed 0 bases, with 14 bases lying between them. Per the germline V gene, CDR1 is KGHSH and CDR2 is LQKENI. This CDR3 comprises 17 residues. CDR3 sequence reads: CASSPRALVANTGELFF. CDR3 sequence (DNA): TGTGCCAGCTCACCCCGGGCGTTGGTAGCGAACACCGGGGAGCTGTTTTTT.

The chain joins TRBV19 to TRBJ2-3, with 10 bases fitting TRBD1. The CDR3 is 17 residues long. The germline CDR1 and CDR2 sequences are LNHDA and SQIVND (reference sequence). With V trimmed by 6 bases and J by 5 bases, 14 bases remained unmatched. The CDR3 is CASSDPGTGVSGDTQYF. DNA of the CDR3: TGTGCCAGTAGCGACCCCGGGACAGGGGTTTCCGGAGATACGCAGTATTTT. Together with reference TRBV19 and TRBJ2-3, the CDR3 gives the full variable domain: DGGITQSPKYLFRKEGQNVTLSCEQNLNHDAMYWYRQDPGQGLRLIYYSQIVNDFQKGDIAEGYSVSREKKESFPLTVTSAQKNPTAFYLCASSDPGTGVSGDTQYFGPGTRLTVL.

The CDR3 protein is CASSLGGTRVGEQFF. CDR3 sequence (DNA): TGTGCCAGCAGCTTAGGGGGGACTAGGGTAGGTGAGCAGTTCTTC. The chain combines TRBV7-9 with TRBJ2-1, with 8 bases identical to TRBD2. The CDR3 runs to 15 residues. Looked up from germline, CDR1 is SEHNR and CDR2 is FQNEAQ (reference sequence). Unmatched junction bases numbered 8, after V lost 1 base and J lost 9 bases.

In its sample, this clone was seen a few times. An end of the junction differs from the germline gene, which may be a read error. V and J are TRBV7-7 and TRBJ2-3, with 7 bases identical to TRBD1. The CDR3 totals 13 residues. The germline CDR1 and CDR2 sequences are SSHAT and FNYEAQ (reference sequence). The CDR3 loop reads CASRPQGTDTQYF. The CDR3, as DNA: TGTGCTAGCAGGCCACAGGGGACCGATACGCAGTATTTT.

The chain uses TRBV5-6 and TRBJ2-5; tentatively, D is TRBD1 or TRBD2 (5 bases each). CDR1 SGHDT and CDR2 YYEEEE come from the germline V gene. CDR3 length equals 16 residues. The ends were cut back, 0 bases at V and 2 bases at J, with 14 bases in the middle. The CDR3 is CASSLDPWGFQETQYF. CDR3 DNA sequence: TGTGCCAGCAGCTTGGATCCCTGGGGGTTTCAAGAGACCCAGTACTTC. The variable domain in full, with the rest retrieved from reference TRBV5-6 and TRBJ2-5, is DAGVTQSPTHLIKTRGQQVTLRCSPKSGHDTVSWYQQALGQGPQFIFQYYEEEERQRGNFPDRFSGHQFPNYSSELNVNALLLGDSALYLCASSLDPWGFQETQYFGPGTRLLVL.

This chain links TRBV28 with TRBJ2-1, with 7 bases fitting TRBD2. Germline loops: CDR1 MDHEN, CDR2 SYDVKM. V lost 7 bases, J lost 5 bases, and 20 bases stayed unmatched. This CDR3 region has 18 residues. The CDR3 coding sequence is TGTGCCAGCAAACCCTCGAGCGGGATCAATTTTAGACACAATGAGCAGTTCTTC. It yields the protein CASKPSSGINFRHNEQFF.

DNA of the CDR3: TGTGCCAGCAGCTTGTCATACGGGACCCTTTCTTGGGAGCAGTACTTC. This sequence encodes CASSLSYGTLSWEQYF. The genes are TRBV5-5 and TRBJ2-7; D tentatively reads TRBD1 or TRBD2 (5 bases each). This CDR3 contains 16 residues. Looked up from germline, CDR1 is SGHKS and CDR2 is YYEKEE (reference sequence). V lost 1 base and J 7 bases, leaving 21 bases between the germline ends.

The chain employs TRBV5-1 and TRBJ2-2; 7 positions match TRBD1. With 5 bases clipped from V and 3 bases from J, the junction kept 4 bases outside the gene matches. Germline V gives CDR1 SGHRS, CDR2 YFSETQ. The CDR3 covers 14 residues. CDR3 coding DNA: TGCGCCAGCAGTTACCAGGGGGACACCGGGGAGCTGTTTTTT. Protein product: CASSYQGDTGELFF.

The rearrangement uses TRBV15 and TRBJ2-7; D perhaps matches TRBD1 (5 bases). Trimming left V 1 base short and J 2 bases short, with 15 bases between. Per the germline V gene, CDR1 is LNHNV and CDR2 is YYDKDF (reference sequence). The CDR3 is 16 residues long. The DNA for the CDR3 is TGTGCCACCAGCAGAGGGGGTCCGCAGGACACCTACGAGCAGTACTTC. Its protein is CATSRGGPQDTYEQYF.

The CDR3 coding sequence is TGTGCCAGCAGCTTAGCTAGCGGGCGTACTAGCACAGATACGCAGTATTTT. Its translation: CASSLASGRTSTDTQYF. V gene TRBV7-9 combines with J gene TRBJ2-3; the match to TRBD2 covers 7 bases. Germline assignment: CDR1 SEHNR and CDR2 FQNEAQ (reference sequence). CDR3 length: 17 residues. V gave up 0 bases and J gave up 0 bases; unmatched junction bases: 6.

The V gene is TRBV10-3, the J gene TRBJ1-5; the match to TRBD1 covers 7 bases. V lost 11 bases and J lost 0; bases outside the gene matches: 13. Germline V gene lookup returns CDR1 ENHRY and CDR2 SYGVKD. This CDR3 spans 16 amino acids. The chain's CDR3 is CAVGDTGTVSNQPQHF. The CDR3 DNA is TGTGCCGTCGGAGATACCGGGACAGTTAGCAATCAGCCCCAGCATTTT.

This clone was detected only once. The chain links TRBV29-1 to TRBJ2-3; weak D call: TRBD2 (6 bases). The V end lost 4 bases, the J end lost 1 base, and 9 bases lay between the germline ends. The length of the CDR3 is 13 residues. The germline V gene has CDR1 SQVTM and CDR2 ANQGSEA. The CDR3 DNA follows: TGCAGCGTTGGGGGGGTAGGCACAGATACGCAGTATTTT. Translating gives CSVGGVGTDTQYF.